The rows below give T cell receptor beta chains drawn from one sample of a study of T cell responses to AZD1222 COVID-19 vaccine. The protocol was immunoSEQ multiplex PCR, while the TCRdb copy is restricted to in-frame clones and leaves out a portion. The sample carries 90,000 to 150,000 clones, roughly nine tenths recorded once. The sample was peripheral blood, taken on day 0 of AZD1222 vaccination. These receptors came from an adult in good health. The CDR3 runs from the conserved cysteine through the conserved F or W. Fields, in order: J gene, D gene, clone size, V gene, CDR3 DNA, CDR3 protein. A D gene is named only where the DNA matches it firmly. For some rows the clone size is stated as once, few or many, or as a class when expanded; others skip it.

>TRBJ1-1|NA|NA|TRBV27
TGTGCCAGCAAACTGCATGGGGACACTGAAGCTTTCTTT
CASKLHGDTEAFF
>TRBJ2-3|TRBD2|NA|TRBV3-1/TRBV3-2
TGTGCCAGCAGCCCTATCCCGGGACTAGCGGGAGGCCCCACTAGCACAGATACGCAGTATTTT
CASSPIPGLAGGPTSTDTQYF
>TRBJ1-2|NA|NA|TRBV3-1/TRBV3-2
TGTGCCAGCAGCCAAGTCCCCGGGGGTGGCTATGGCTACACCTTC
CASSQVPGGGYGYTF
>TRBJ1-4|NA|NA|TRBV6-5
TGTGCCAGCAGTTACGAAGGACAAGATAATGAAAAACTGTTTTTT
CASSYEGQDNEKLFF
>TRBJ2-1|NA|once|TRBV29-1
TGCAGCGTGGGGGAAGCGGGTGGGATTTACAATGAGCAGTTCTTC
CSVGEAGGIYNEQFF
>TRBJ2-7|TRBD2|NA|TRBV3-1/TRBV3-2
TGTGCCAGCAGCCAGACCGGGACTAGCGGTTCCTACGAGCAGTACTTC
CASSQTGTSGSYEQYF
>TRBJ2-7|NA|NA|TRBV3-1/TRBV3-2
TGTGCCAGCAGCCAAGACTCACAGGCTTCCTACGAGCAGTACTTC
CASSQDSQASYEQYF
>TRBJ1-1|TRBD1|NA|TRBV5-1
TGCGCCAGCAGCCTAGCGCCGGGACAGGGCGCTGAAGCTTTCTTT
CASSLAPGQGAEAFF
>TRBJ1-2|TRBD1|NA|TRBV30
TGTGCCTGGAGGGACAGGGGGCGGCAATACTATGGCTACACCTTC
CAWRDRGRQYYGYTF
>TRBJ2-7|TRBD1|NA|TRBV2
TGTGCCAGCAGTATGGACAGGGGTAGGGACGAGCAGTACTTC
CASSMDRGRDEQYF
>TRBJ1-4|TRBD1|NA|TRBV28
TGTGCCAGCAGTTTATGGACAGGGCCCAGTAATGAAAAACTGTTTTTT
CASSLWTGPSNEKLFF
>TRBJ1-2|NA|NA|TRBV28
TGTGCCAGCACAGTGCCAGCTAACTATGGCTACACCTTC
CASTVPANYGYTF
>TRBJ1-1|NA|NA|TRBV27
TGTGCCAGCCAGGCAGGGAGCACTGAAGCTTTCTTT
CASQAGSTEAFF
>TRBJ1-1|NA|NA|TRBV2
TGTGCCAGCAGTGAAGTCGGGCAGCTTAACACTGAAGCTTTCTTT
CASSEVGQLNTEAFF
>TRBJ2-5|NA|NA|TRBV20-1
TGCAGTGCCAGGTCGCCGGGCCTTCAACACTTC
CSARSPGLQHF
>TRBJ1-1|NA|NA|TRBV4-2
TGTGCCAGCAGCCAAGATTTAAGGGGAACCCGGTGGGCTTTCTTT
CASSQDLRGTRWAFF
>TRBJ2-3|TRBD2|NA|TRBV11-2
TGTGCCAGCAGCATGGGACCGCCTGGACTAGCGGGAGGGCAGGGGACGCAGTATTTT
CASSMGPPGLAGGQGTQYF
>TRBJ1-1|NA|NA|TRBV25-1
TGTGCCAGCAGAGACTACACTGAAGCTTTCTTT
CASRDYTEAFF
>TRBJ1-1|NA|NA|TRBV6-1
TGTGCCAGCAGTGAACAGGGATCGGACACTGAAGCTTTCTTT
CASSEQGSDTEAFF
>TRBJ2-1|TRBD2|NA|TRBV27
TGTGCCTCTGGAACCGGGCAGACTAGCGGGAGTAAGGGGTTCTACAATGAGCAGTTCTTC
CASGTGQTSGSKGFYNEQFF
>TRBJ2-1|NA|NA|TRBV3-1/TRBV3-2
TGTGCCAGCAGCCAAGAGTCCCGGGGATACAATGAGCAGTTCTTC
CASSQESRGYNEQFF
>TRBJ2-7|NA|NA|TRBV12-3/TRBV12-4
TGTGCCAGCAGTTTAAGCCCGAGCGAGCAGTACTTC
CASSLSPSEQYF
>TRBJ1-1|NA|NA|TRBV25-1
TGTGCCAGCAGTCCCTCCAAAGGGTCGAGCACTGAAGCTTTCTTT
CASSPSKGSSTEAFF
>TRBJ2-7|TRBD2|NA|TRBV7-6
TGTGCCAGCAGCTTAGGGGGACTAGCGGGAGCCCGGGAGCAGTACTTC
CASSLGGLAGAREQYF
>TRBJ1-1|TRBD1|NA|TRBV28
TGTGCCAGCAGTTTGAACGGACAGGGCTCCACTGAAGCTTTCTTT
CASSLNGQGSTEAFF